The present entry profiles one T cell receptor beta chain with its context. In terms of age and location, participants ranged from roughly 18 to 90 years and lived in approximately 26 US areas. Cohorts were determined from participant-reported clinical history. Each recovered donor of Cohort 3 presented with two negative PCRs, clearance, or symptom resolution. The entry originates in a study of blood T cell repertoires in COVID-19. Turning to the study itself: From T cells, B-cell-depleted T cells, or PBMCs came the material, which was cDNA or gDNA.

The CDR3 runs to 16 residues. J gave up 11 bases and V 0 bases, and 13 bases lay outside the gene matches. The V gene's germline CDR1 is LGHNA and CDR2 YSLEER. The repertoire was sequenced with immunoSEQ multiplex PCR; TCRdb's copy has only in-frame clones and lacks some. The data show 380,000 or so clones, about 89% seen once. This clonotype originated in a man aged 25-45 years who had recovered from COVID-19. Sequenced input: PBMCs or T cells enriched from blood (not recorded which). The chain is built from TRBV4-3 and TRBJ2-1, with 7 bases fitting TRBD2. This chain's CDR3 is CASSQDLSWGGEKQFF. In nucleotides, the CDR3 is TGCGCCAGCAGCCAAGATTTGAGTTGGGGGGGGGAGAAGCAGTTCTTC.